This T cell receptor (beta chain) is drawn from a study of cytomegalovirus exposure and HLA in healthy donors. Study-wide results and caveats: A few V segments could not be told apart, such as TRBV6-2 and TRBV6-3, and were left out.

PCR amplification relied on 60 Vbeta primers (plus 13 Jbeta primers). The data were produced by immunoSEQ multiplex PCR, yet TCRdb's version contains in-frame clones alone and is incomplete. The data hold 110,000 to 150,000 clones, with roughly three quarters observed a single time. Trimming removed 3 bases from V and 3 bases from J, with 14 bases in between. The CDR3 loop spans 15 amino acids. Germline CDR1 reads LGHNA; CDR2 reads YSLEER. About this clone: Its antigen is unknown.

The chain links TRBV4-3 to TRBJ1-2; maybe TRBD1 (5 bases). The sequenced material came from PBMCs. This clonotype originated in a female donor in good health and CMV-seronegative. The CDR3 loop reads CASSHEDVGDYGYTF. The CDR3 nucleotides read TGCGCCAGCAGCCATGAGGACGTAGGGGACTATGGCTACACCTTC.